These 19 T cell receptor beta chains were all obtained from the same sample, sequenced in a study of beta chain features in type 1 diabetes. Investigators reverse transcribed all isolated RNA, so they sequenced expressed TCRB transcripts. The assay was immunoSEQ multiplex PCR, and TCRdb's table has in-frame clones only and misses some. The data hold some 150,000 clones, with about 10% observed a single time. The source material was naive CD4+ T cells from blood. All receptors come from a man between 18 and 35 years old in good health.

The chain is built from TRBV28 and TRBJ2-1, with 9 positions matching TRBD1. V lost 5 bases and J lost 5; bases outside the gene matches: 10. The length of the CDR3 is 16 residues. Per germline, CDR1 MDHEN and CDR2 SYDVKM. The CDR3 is CASSPPRDRVHNEQFF. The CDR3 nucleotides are TGTGCCAGCAGTCCGCCGAGGGACAGGGTCCACAATGAGCAGTTCTTC.

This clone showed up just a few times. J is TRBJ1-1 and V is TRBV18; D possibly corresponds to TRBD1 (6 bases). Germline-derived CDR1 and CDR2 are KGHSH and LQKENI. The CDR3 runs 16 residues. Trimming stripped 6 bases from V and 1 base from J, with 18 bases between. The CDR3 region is CASSLSGGSGNTEAFF. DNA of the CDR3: TGTGCCAGCTCGCTATCGGGGGGCAGCGGGAACACTGAAGCTTTCTTT. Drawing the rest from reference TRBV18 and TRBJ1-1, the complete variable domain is NAGVMQNPRHLVRRRGQEARLRCSPMKGHSHVYWYRQLPEEGLKFMVYLQKENIIDESGMPKERFSAEFPKEGPSILRIQQVVRGDSAAYFCASSLSGGSGNTEAFFGQGTRLTVV.

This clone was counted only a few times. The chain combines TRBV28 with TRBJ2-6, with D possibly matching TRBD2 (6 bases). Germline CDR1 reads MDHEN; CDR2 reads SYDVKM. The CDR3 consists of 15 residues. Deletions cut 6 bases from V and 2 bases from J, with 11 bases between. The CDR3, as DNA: TGTGCCAGCAGGCTTGGGGGGACTGGGGCCAACGTCCTGACTTTC. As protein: CASRLGGTGANVLTF.

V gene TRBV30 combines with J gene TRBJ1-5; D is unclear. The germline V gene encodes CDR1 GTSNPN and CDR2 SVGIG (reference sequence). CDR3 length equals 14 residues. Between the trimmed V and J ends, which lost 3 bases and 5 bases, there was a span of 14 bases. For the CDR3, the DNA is TGTGCCTGGAGCCACCTCGAAACACATCAGCCCCAGCATTTT. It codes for CAWSHLETHQPQHF.

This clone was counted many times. CDR3 loop: CARARGGTDTQYF. The CDR3 DNA reads TGTGCCCGGGCACGGGGTGGCACAGATACGCAGTATTTT. The genes are TRBV30 and TRBJ2-3; weak D call: TRBD2 (5 bases). The CDR3 has 13 amino acids. With 8 bases removed from V and 1 base from J, the gap between germline ends came to 13 bases. Germline-derived CDR1 and CDR2 are GTSNPN and SVGIG (reference sequence). Full variable domain (rest looked up from reference TRBV30 and TRBJ2-3): SQTIHQWPATLVQPVGSPLSLECTVEGTSNPNLYWYRQAAGRGLQLLFYSVGIGQISSEVPQNLSASRPQDRQFILSSKKLLLSDSGFYLCARARGGTDTQYFGPGTRLTVL.

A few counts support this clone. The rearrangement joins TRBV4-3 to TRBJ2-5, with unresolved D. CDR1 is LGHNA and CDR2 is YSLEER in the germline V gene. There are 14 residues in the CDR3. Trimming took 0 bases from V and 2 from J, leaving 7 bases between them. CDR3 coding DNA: TGCGCCAGCAGCCAAGATTTCGGGCAAGAGACCCAGTACTTC. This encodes CASSQDFGQETQYF.

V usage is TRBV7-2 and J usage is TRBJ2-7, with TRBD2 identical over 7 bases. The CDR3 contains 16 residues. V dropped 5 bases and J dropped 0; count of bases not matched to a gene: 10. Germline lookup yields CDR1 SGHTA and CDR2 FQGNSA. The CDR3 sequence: CASSPGSGGSSYEQYF. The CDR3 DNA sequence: TGTGCCAGCAGCCCGGGTTCGGGGGGTTCCTCCTACGAGCAGTACTTC.

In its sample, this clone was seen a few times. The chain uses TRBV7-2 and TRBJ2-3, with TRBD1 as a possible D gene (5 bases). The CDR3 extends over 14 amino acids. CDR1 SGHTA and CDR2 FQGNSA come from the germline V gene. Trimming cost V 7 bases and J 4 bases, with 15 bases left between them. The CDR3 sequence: CASTVRGAADTQYF. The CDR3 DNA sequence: TGTGCCAGCACCGTAAGGGGCGCAGCAGATACGCAGTATTTT.

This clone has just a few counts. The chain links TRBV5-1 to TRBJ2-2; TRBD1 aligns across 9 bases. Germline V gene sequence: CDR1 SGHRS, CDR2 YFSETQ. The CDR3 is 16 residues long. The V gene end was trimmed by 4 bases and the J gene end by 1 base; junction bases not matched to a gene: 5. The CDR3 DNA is TGCGCCAGCAGCGCTCCGGGACAGGGGAACACCGGGGAGCTGTTTTTT. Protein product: CASSAPGQGNTGELFF.

CDR3 sequence reads: CASSQEVPGGNTEAFF. The DNA for the CDR3 is TGCGCCAGCAGCCAAGAGGTCCCGGGGGGTAACACTGAAGCTTTCTTT. The rearrangement joins TRBV4-1 to TRBJ1-1, with a possible D match to TRBD1 (5 bases). V gave up 0 bases and J gave up 2 bases, with 13 bases separating them. This CDR3 region has 16 residues. Germline CDR1 reads MGHRA; CDR2 reads YSYEKL.

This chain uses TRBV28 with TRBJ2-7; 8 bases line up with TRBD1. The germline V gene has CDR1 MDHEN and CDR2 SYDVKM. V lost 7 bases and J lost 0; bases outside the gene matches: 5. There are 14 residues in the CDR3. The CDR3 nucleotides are TGTGCCAGCACCCCCGGACAGGGCTCCTACGAGCAGTACTTC. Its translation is CASTPGQGSYEQYF.

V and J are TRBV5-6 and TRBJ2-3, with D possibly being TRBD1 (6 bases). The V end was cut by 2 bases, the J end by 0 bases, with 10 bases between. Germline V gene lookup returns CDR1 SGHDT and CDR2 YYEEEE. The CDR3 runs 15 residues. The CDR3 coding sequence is TGTGCCAGCAGCTTAATCGGACAGAGCACAGATACGCAGTATTTT. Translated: CASSLIGQSTDTQYF.

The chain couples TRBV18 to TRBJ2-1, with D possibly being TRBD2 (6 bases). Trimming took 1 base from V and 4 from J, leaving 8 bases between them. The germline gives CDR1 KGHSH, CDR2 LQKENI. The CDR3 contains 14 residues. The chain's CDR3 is CASSPRGEYNEQFF. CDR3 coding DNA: TGTGCCAGCTCACCACGGGGGGAATACAATGAGCAGTTCTTC.

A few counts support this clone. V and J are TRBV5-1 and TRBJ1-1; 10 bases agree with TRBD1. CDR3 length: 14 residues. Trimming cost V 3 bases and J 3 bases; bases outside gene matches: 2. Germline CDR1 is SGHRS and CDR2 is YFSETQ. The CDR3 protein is CASSSTGGYTEAFF. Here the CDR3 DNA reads TGCGCCAGCAGCTCGACAGGGGGCTACACTGAAGCTTTCTTT.

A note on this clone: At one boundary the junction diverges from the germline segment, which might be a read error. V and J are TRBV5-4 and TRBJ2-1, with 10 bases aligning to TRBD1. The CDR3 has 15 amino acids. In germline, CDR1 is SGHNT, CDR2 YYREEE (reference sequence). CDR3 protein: CASSQTGTGVNEQFF. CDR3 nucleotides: TGCGCCAGCAGCCAGACCGGGACAGGGGTCAATGAGCAGTTCTTC.

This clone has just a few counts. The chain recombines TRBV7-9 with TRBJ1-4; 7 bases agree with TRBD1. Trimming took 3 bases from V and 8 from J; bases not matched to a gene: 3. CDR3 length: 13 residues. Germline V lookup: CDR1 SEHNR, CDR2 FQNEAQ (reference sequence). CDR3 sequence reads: CASSFQQGEKLFF. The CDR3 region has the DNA TGTGCCAGCAGCTTCCAACAGGGGGAAAAACTGTTTTTT.

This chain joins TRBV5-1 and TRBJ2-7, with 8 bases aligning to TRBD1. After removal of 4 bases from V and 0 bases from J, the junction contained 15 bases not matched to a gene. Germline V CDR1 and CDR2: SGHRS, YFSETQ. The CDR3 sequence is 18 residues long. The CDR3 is CASSRAGTGPASSYEQYF. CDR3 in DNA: TGCGCCAGCAGCCGCGCCGGGACAGGCCCGGCGAGCTCCTACGAGCAGTACTTC.

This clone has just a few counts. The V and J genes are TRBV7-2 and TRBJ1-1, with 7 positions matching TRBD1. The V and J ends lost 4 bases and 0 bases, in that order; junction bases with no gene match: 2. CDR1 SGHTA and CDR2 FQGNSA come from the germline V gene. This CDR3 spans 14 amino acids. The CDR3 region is CASSWDRMNTEAFF. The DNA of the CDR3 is TGTGCCAGCAGCTGGGACAGAATGAACACTGAAGCTTTCTTT.

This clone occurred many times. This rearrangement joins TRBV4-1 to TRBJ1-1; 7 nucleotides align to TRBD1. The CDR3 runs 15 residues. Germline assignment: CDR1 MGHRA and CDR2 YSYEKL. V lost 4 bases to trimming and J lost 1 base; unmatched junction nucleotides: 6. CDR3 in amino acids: CASSLTDRRNTEAFF. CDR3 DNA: TGCGCCAGCAGCCTAACGGACAGGCGGAACACTGAAGCTTTCTTT.